These T cell receptor beta chains were read from a single sample in a study of multiple sclerosis patients with progressive multifocal leukoencephalopathy. Profiling relied on immunoSEQ multiplex PCR, and the TCRdb table lists in-frame clones only, not all of them. The top ten hold approximately 1.4% of the sample, which has some 27,000 clones, almost 90% seen once. The specimen was PBMCs, collected from a patient treated with natalizumab. These receptor sequences come from a human donor with multiple sclerosis. The CDR3 runs from the conserved cysteine through the conserved F or W. The order of the fields is V gene, D gene, CDR3 length, clone size, J gene, CDR3 DNA, CDR3 protein. The D gene is left open where the match is weak. Part of the rows lack a size; the others show once, few, many or a class for expanded clones.

v_gene: TRBV11-1
d_gene: TRBD1
len: 14
abundance: once
j_gene: TRBJ2-5
CDR3nt: TGTGCCAGCAGCCTACAGGGGGTCCAAGAGACCCAGTACTTC
CDR3aa: CASSLQGVQETQYF

v_gene: TRBV5-1
d_gene: -
len: 16
abundance: -
j_gene: TRBJ1-2
CDR3nt: TGCGCCAGCAGCTTGGCCAGAGGGGCGGTTGGCTATGGCTACACCTTC
CDR3aa: CASSLARGAVGYGYTF

v_gene: TRBV29-1
d_gene: -
len: 11
abundance: -
j_gene: TRBJ1-1
CDR3nt: TGCAGCGTTTCACAGGGAACTGAAGCTTTCTTT
CDR3aa: CSVSQGTEAFF

v_gene: TRBV27
d_gene: TRBD1
len: 14
abundance: -
j_gene: TRBJ2-7
CDR3nt: TGTGCCAGCAGTTTAGTACGCGGGACAGGCGAGCAGTACTTC
CDR3aa: CASSLVRGTGEQYF

v_gene: TRBV2
d_gene: TRBD2
len: 13
abundance: -
j_gene: TRBJ2-7
CDR3nt: TGTGCCTCCCGCATCGGGGGGGCCTACGAGCAGTACTTC
CDR3aa: CASRIGGAYEQYF

v_gene: TRBV10-3
d_gene: -
len: 11
abundance: -
j_gene: TRBJ1-1
CDR3nt: TGTGCCATCAAGGAGGACACTGAAGCTTTCTTT
CDR3aa: CAIKEDTEAFF

v_gene: TRBV16
d_gene: -
len: 15
abundance: -
j_gene: TRBJ1-1
CDR3nt: TGTGCCAGCAGCCAGCTCGGGGAGGTTAACACTGAAGCTTTCTTT
CDR3aa: CASSQLGEVNTEAFF

v_gene: TRBV11-2
d_gene: -
len: 13
abundance: -
j_gene: TRBJ2-1
CDR3nt: TGTGCCAGCAGAAAACAGGGTGTTGGTGAGCAGTTCTTC
CDR3aa: CASRKQGVGEQFF

v_gene: TRBV7-2
d_gene: -
len: 16
abundance: -
j_gene: TRBJ1-1
CDR3nt: TGTGCCAGCAGCTTAGTTCGGTACACAGGGCACACTGAAGCTTTCTTT
CDR3aa: CASSLVRYTGHTEAFF

v_gene: TRBV30
d_gene: TRBD1
len: 18
abundance: -
j_gene: TRBJ1-2
CDR3nt: TGTGCCTGGCGGCCGCGGGGACAGGGGGGCGTCCTTAACTATGGCTACACCTTC
CDR3aa: CAWRPRGQGGVLNYGYTF

v_gene: TRBV9
d_gene: -
len: 14
abundance: -
j_gene: TRBJ2-5
CDR3nt: TGTGCCAGCAGCGTCTATGGGGGAACGGAGACCCAGTACTTC
CDR3aa: CASSVYGGTETQYF

v_gene: TRBV7-2
d_gene: -
len: 14
abundance: -
j_gene: TRBJ1-1
CDR3nt: TGTGCCAGCAGCTTTGAAGACAGGACGGGTGAAGCTTTCTTT
CDR3aa: CASSFEDRTGEAFF

v_gene: TRBV10-3
d_gene: TRBD1
len: 16
abundance: once
j_gene: TRBJ1-2
CDR3nt: TGTGCCATCAGTGAGAGGGGGGGACAGGGCTCCTATGGCTACACCTTC
CDR3aa: CAISERGGQGSYGYTF

v_gene: TRBV27
d_gene: -
len: 10
abundance: -
j_gene: TRBJ2-7
CDR3nt: TGTGCCAGCAGGGTCTACGAGCAGTACTTC
CDR3aa: CASRVYEQYF

v_gene: TRBV9
d_gene: -
len: 18
abundance: few
j_gene: TRBJ2-3
CDR3nt: TGTGCCAGCAGCGTAGGTCTCCTCCGCTTGGGGGGCACAGATACGCAGTATTTT
CDR3aa: CASSVGLLRLGGTDTQYF

v_gene: TRBV28
d_gene: -
len: 11
abundance: -
j_gene: TRBJ1-4
CDR3nt: TGTGCCAGCAGGCGACGTGGAAAACTGTTTTTT
CDR3aa: CASRRRGKLFF

v_gene: TRBV28
d_gene: -
len: 10
abundance: -
j_gene: TRBJ2-5
CDR3nt: TGTGCCAGCAGGGATAGCAGGAAGTACTTC
CDR3aa: CASRDSRKYF

v_gene: TRBV28
d_gene: -
len: 13
abundance: few
j_gene: TRBJ1-1
CDR3nt: TGTGCCAGCAAGGAGGGGGGGAGCACTGAAGCTTTCTTT
CDR3aa: CASKEGGSTEAFF

v_gene: TRBV28
d_gene: -
len: 13
abundance: -
j_gene: TRBJ1-5
CDR3nt: TGTGCCAGCCGGGAGCCTAGCAATCAGCCCCAGCATTTT
CDR3aa: CASREPSNQPQHF

v_gene: TRBV7-2
d_gene: -
len: 13
abundance: -
j_gene: TRBJ2-5
CDR3nt: TGTGCCAGCAGCCCACTCAGGGCAGAGACCCAGTACTTC
CDR3aa: CASSPLRAETQYF

v_gene: TRBV5-1
d_gene: -
len: 14
abundance: -
j_gene: TRBJ2-3
CDR3nt: TGCGCCAGCAGTGAAAAAGGGTGGGCAGATACGCAGTATTTT
CDR3aa: CASSEKGWADTQYF

v_gene: TRBV4-2
d_gene: TRBD2
len: 16
abundance: few
j_gene: TRBJ2-3
CDR3nt: TGTGCCAGCAGCCAGTCTAGCGGGGGGCTCATAGATACGCAGTATTTT
CDR3aa: CASSQSSGGLIDTQYF

v_gene: TRBV9
d_gene: -
len: 15
abundance: -
j_gene: TRBJ1-4
CDR3nt: TGTGCCAGCAGCTCCCTGGGGGGGCTGGGGGAAAAACTGTTTTTT
CDR3aa: CASSSLGGLGEKLFF

v_gene: TRBV6-5
d_gene: TRBD1
len: 13
abundance: -
j_gene: TRBJ2-7
CDR3nt: TGTGCCAGCAAACCCCCAGGGGGCGGGGAGCAGTACTTC
CDR3aa: CASKPPGGGEQYF

v_gene: TRBV6-5
d_gene: -
len: 14
abundance: once
j_gene: TRBJ1-2
CDR3nt: TGTGCCAGCAGTTTAGAGGGGAACCTCTATGGCTACACCTTC
CDR3aa: CASSLEGNLYGYTF